These T cell receptor beta chains were read from a single sample in a study of shared clonotypes between healthy human individuals. Some clones are missing from TCRdb's copy, which holds only in-frame ones; the method was immunoSEQ multiplex PCR. This table holds over 2 million clones, roughly 94% found once. Sequencing input: naive CD4+ T cells sorted from blood. These receptors were obtained from a young man in good health. Each CDR3 is given with its conserved first and last residue. Each record gives: clone size, D gene, J gene, V gene, CDR3 protein, CDR3 DNA. The D gene is left open where the match is weak. The size of a clone is reported for some rows only, either as once, few or many, or as a class for expanded clones.

>NA|NA|TRBJ2-4|TRBV27
CASSLSRLRGDIQYF
TGTGCCAGCAGTTTATCTCGGCTTAGGGGAGACATTCAGTACTTC
>NA|NA|TRBJ2-7|TRBV13
CASSPPMWEDSSYEQYF
TGTGCCAGCAGTCCCCCGATGTGGGAGGATAGCTCCTACGAGCAGTACTTC
>NA|NA|TRBJ2-5|TRBV6-1
CAARRYQETQYF
TGTGCCGCAAGGAGGTACCAAGAGACCCAGTACTTC
>NA|TRBD1|TRBJ2-3|TRBV5-1
CASSPLQGTDTQYF
TGCGCCAGCAGCCCCTTACAGGGGACAGATACGCAGTATTTT
>NA|NA|TRBJ2-2|TRBV29-1
CSTRQGGTGELFF
TGCAGCACGAGACAGGGAGGAACCGGGGAGCTGTTTTTT
>NA|NA|TRBJ2-7|TRBV9
CASSVVDSSLQQYF
TGTGCCAGCAGCGTAGTTGACAGTTCCCTCCAGCAGTACTTC
>once|NA|TRBJ1-5|TRBV19
CASSQYSNQPQHF
TGTGCCAGTAGTCAGTATAGCAATCAGCCCCAGCATTTT
>NA|NA|TRBJ1-5|TRBV19
CASSIVGISNQPQHF
TGTGCCAGTAGTATAGTTGGCATTAGCAATCAGCCCCAGCATTTT
>NA|TRBD1|TRBJ2-5|TRBV28
CASYDREETQYF
TGTGCCAGCTATGACAGGGAGGAGACCCAGTACTTC
>NA|NA|TRBJ2-1|TRBV9
CASSPNPGNEQFF
TGTGCCAGCAGCCCAAATCCAGGCAATGAGCAGTTCTTC
>NA|TRBD1|TRBJ1-1|TRBV7-8
CASSEWDRGGTEAFF
TGTGCCAGCAGCGAGTGGGACAGGGGAGGCACTGAAGCTTTCTTT
>NA|NA|TRBJ1-4|TRBV6-5
CASSYSSPATNEKLFF
TGTGCCAGCAGTTACTCGTCCCCTGCAACTAATGAAAAACTGTTTTTT
>NA|NA|TRBJ2-5|TRBV4-2
CASSQPGLQETQYF
TGTGCCAGCAGCCAACCGGGACTCCAAGAGACCCAGTACTTC
>NA|TRBD1|TRBJ2-1|TRBV10-1
CASRGQGGYEQFF
TGCGCCAGCAGAGGACAGGGGGGGTATGAGCAGTTCTTC
>NA|NA|TRBJ2-2|TRBV5-1
CASSLTGARYTGELFF
TGCGCCAGCAGCTTGACGGGGGCGAGGTACACCGGGGAGCTGTTTTTT
>NA|TRBD1|TRBJ2-4|TRBV30
CAWSPRKTGDWDIQYF
TGTGCCTGGAGTCCTCGGAAGACAGGGGATTGGGACATTCAGTACTTC
>NA|NA|TRBJ2-7|TRBV4-1
CASSHMGGGPYEQYF
TGCGCCAGCAGCCATATGGGAGGGGGCCCCTACGAGCAGTACTTC
>few|TRBD2|TRBJ2-2|TRBV5-1
CASSGRAGDTGELFF
TGCGCCAGCAGCGGAAGAGCGGGGGACACCGGGGAGCTGTTTTTT
>NA|NA|TRBJ2-5|TRBV30
CAWNALQQETQYF
TGTGCCTGGAATGCACTACAGCAAGAGACCCAGTACTTC
>once|NA|TRBJ1-2|TRBV6-1
CASSEDTGFGGYTF
TGTGCCAGCAGTGAAGATACAGGGTTCGGTGGCTACACCTTC
>NA|NA|TRBJ2-7|TRBV2
CASSGDSYEQYF
TGTGCCAGCAGTGGGGACTCGTACGAGCAGTACTTC
>NA|TRBD2|TRBJ2-3|TRBV6-5
CASSYSAGGDTQYF
TGTGCCAGCAGTTACTCCGCGGGGGGCGATACGCAGTATTTT
>once|TRBD1|TRBJ2-5|TRBV2
CASSDLDRFQETQYF
TGTGCCAGCAGTGACCTGGACAGGTTCCAAGAGACCCAGTACTTC
>NA|NA|TRBJ1-2|TRBV30
CAWRVTGRTNYGYTF
TGTGCCTGGAGGGTTACAGGGAGGACTAACTATGGCTACACCTTC
>once|TRBD1|TRBJ1-1|TRBV5-1
CASRRDSKIYTEAFF
TGCGCCAGCAGACGGGACAGCAAAATCTACACTGAAGCTTTCTTT
>NA|NA|TRBJ1-5|TRBV19
CASSTAGSGQPQHF
TGTGCCAGTAGTACTGCAGGGTCCGGTCAGCCCCAGCATTTT
>NA|NA|TRBJ1-3|TRBV7-9
CASSLDIWNTIYF
TGTGCCAGCAGCCTCGATATTTGGAACACCATATATTTT
>NA|NA|TRBJ2-3|TRBV6-6
CASSYGQERTDTQYF
TGTGCCAGCAGTTACGGGCAGGAGCGCACAGATACGCAGTATTTT
>NA|TRBD1|TRBJ2-1|TRBV7-9
CASSSGQGEQFF
TGTGCCAGCAGCTCCGGACAGGGTGAGCAGTTCTTC
>NA|NA|TRBJ1-3|TRBV9
CASSVATGGSAGNTIYF
TGTGCCAGCAGCGTAGCTACGGGGGGCAGCGCCGGAAACACCATATATTTT
>NA|NA|TRBJ1-2|TRBV25-1
CASSERNSASYGYTF
TGTGCCAGCAGTGAAAGGAACAGCGCTAGCTATGGCTACACCTTC